This TCR beta chain comes out of a study of blood T cell repertoires in COVID-19. Looking at the study overall: Both acute and convalescent COVID-19 samples were obtained from the United States, Italy and Spain. From T cells, B-cell-depleted T cells, or PBMCs came the material, which was cDNA or gDNA.

Authors' methods: Estimated nucleated cell counts came from reference gene primer amplification. Some clones are missing from TCRdb's copy, which holds only in-frame ones; the method was immunoSEQ multiplex PCR. D and trimming come from the DNA, and the V and J calls and clone size come from that table. The data hold about 170,000 clones, with 60% to 80% observed a single time. This CDR3 spans 16 amino acids. CDR1 LNHDA and CDR2 SQIVND come from the germline V gene (reference sequence). V lost 5 bases, J lost 5 bases, and 10 bases stayed unmatched. V gene TRBV19 combines with J gene TRBJ2-5, with 11 bases fitting TRBD2. Input material: peripheral blood. This TCR came from a man aged 65 to 79 with acute or convalescent COVID-19. CDR3 nucleotides: TGTGCCAGTAGTCTCTCTCGACTAGCGGGGTTGGAGACCCAGTACTTC. Its protein is CASSLSRLAGLETQYF.